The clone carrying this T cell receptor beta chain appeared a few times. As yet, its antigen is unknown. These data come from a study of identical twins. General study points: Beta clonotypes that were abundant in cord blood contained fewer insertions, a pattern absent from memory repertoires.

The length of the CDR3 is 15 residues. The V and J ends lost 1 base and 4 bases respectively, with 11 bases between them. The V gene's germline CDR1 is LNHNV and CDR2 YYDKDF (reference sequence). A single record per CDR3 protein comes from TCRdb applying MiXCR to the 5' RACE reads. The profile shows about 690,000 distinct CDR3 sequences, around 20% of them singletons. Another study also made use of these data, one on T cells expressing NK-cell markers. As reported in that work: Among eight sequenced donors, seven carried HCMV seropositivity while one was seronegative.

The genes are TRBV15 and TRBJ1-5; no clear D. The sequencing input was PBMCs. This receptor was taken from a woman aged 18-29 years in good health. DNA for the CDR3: TGTGCCACCAGCAGAGTAATGGGGAATAATCAGCCCCAGCATTTT. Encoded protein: CATSRVMGNNQPQHF.